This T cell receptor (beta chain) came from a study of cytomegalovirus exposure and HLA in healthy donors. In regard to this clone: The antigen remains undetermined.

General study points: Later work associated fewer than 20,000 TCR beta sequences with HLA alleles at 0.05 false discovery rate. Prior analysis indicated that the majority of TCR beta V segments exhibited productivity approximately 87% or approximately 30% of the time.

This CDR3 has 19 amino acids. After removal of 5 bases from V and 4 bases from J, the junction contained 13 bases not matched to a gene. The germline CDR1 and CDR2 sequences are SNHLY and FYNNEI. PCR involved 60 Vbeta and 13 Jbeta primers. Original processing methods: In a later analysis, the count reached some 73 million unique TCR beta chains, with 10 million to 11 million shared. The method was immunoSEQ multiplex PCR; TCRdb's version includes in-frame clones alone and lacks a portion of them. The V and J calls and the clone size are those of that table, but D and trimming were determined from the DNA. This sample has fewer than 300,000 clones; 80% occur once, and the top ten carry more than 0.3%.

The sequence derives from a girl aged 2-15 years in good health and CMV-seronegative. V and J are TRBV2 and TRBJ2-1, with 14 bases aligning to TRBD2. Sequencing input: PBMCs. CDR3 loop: CASSTVGTSGSHSYNEQFF. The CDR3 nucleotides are TGTGCCAGCAGTACTGTCGGGACTAGCGGGAGTCATAGTTACAATGAGCAGTTCTTC.